This TCR beta chain was sequenced in a study of cytomegalovirus exposure and HLA in healthy donors. Whole-study findings and limits: Diagnosis of cytomegalovirus status made by the classifier reportedly showed high specificity and sensitivity.

A roughly 120-subject validation cohort, separate from the 666-subject first cohort, supplied the donors. Of note for this clone: What it binds is not known.

Assay used: immunoSEQ multiplex PCR; TCRdb lists only in-frame clones, some missing. The profile covers some 140,000 clones, with less than 90% appearing a single time and 2.9% taken by the ten largest. Between the trimmed V and J ends, which lost 4 bases and 1 base, there was a span of 19 bases. In germline, CDR1 is ENHRY, CDR2 SYGVKD. CDR3 length equals 17 residues. Sequencing was performed on PBMCs. V gene TRBV10-3 combines with J gene TRBJ1-1; D uncertain. This clonotype was obtained from a man aged 18 to 29 in good health and CMV-seronegative. DNA for the CDR3: TGTGCCATCAGTGTATTTTCTGCGGGCGACCGGAACACTGAAGCTTTCTTT. Amino acids: CAISVFSAGDRNTEAFF.